These 24 T cell receptor beta chains were all obtained from the same sample, sequenced in a study of shared clonotypes between healthy human individuals (dated by TCRdb to about 2020). Receptor libraries were prepared by the immunoSEQ multiplex PCR assay. This immuneACCESS table, as held by TCRdb, lists in-frame sequences with V and J called but not all clones. Of the missing ones, under half trace to an unresolved V gene in checked studies; the others have no known cause. The sample includes 450,000 to 500,000 clones, with 79% observed a single time. Roughly 12% of the sample goes to the ten largest clones. The sequencing sample was made of PBMCs. These receptors were collected from a woman in her thirties or forties in good health. Some clones in this sample may be carry-over from other donors' samples.

The chain is built from TRBV19 and TRBJ2-7; no clear D gene. This CDR3 contains 13 residues. CDR1 is LNHDA, CDR2 SQIVND, per germline (reference sequence). Trimming stripped 5 bases from V and 1 base from J, with 9 bases between. The CDR3: CASSSTLSYEQYF. Here the CDR3 DNA reads TGTGCCAGTAGTTCCACTTTATCCTACGAGCAGTACTTC.

The V and J genes are TRBV10-1 and TRBJ2-7; 9 bases agree with TRBD1. After removal of 4 bases from V and 3 bases from J, the junction contained 4 bases not matched to a gene. CDR1 WNHNN and CDR2 SYGVQD come from the germline V gene (reference sequence). This CDR3 contains 14 residues. CDR3 nucleotide sequence: TGCGCCAGCAGTGCCGGGACAGGGAACTACGAGCAGTACTTC. Translating gives CASSAGTGNYEQYF.

This clone has just one count. The genes are TRBV30 and TRBJ2-1, with 14 bases fitting TRBD2. This CDR3 spans 16 amino acids. J was trimmed by 10 bases and V by 3 bases; bases with no gene match: 11. Looked up from germline, CDR1 is GTSNPN and CDR2 is SVGIG (reference sequence). Written as DNA, the CDR3 is TGTGCCTGGAGAAGGACTAGCGGGAGGCCAACGGGGGAGCAGTTCTTC. Encoded protein: CAWRRTSGRPTGEQFF.

The chain is built from TRBV19 and TRBJ2-1; D tentatively fits TRBD1 or TRBD2 (6 bases each). Trimming took 7 bases from V and 3 from J, leaving 16 bases between them. The CDR3 totals 15 residues. Germline V gene data show CDR1 as LNHDA and CDR2 as SQIVND (reference sequence). DNA of the CDR3: TGTGCCAGTATGAGGGGGGCAGGGCTCTACAATGAGCAGTTCTTC. It yields the protein CASMRGAGLYNEQFF. Complete variable domain (other parts from reference TRBV19 and TRBJ2-1): DGGITQSPKYLFRKEGQNVTLSCEQNLNHDAMYWYRQDPGQGLRLIYYSQIVNDFQKGDIAEGYSVSREKKESFPLTVTSAQKNPTAFYLCASMRGAGLYNEQFFGPGTRLTVL.

V gene TRBV7-9 combines with J gene TRBJ2-1; TRBD1 matches at 9 bases. The germline V gene has CDR1 SEHNR and CDR2 FQNEAQ (reference sequence). The CDR3 runs 14 residues. V trimming: 10 bases; J trimming: 4 bases; junction bases outside the gene matches: 8. The CDR3 coding sequence is TGTGCCACCAGACAGGGGGTGAATTACAATGAGCAGTTCTTC. This sequence encodes CATRQGVNYNEQFF.

This rearrangement joins TRBV18 to TRBJ2-2, with TRBD2 as a possible D gene (7 bases). CDR1 and CDR2 (germline): KGHSH, LQKENI. The CDR3 is 17 residues long. Trimming stripped 0 bases from V and 6 bases from J, with 17 bases between. The CDR3 bases are TGTGCCAGCTCACCACCGGGGGGGCTAGGAGGCGCCGGGGAGCTGTTTTTT. Translating it yields CASSPPGGLGGAGELFF.

V usage is TRBV11-3 and J usage is TRBJ2-5; 9 nucleotides line up with TRBD1. The end of the DNA fits TRBJ2-7 better, so the J call may be wrong. This CDR3 contains 15 residues. CDR1 SGHNT and CDR2 YENEEA come from the germline V gene. The CDR3 sequence: CASSLGSGQGTEQYF. Written as DNA, the CDR3 is TGTGCCAGCAGCTTAGGATCGGGACAGGGTACCGAGCAGTACTTC.

The genes are TRBV11-2 and TRBJ2-1; D might be TRBD1 or TRBD2, each matching 5 bases. Trimming took off 5 bases at V and 5 bases at J, with 13 bases between the two ends. Germline V gene sequence: CDR1 SGHAT, CDR2 FQNNGV. The CDR3 is 14 residues long. CDR3 bases: TGTGCCAGCAGCCTAGGGACGGTGAACAATGAGCAGTTCTTC. The encoded protein is CASSLGTVNNEQFF.

The rearrangement links TRBV10-2 to TRBJ2-7; D ambiguous. The CDR3 is 14 amino acids. From germline, CDR1 is WSHSY and CDR2 SAAADI. Deletions cut 5 bases from V and 1 base from J, with 12 bases between. The CDR3 DNA follows: TGCGCCAGCAGTTCCTTTACTATTTCCTACGAGCAGTACTTC. It encodes CASSSFTISYEQYF.

On this clone: This same CDR3 is encoded by further DNA sequences in the sample. The chain employs TRBV6-6 and TRBJ1-5; a possible D gene is TRBD1 (5 bases). The germline V gene has CDR1 MNHNY and CDR2 SVGAGI (reference sequence). V lost 6 bases, J lost 0 bases, and 12 bases lay in between. The CDR3 sequence is 15 residues long. This CDR3 reads CASSPGRYSNQPQHF. The CDR3 DNA reads TGTGCCAGCAGCCCGGGACGGTATAGCAATCAGCCCCAGCATTTT.

This clone was found once. The genes are TRBV2 and TRBJ2-7, with D tentatively TRBD1 (6 bases). Germline V gene lookup returns CDR1 SNHLY and CDR2 FYNNEI. V was clipped by 4 bases and J by 6 bases, with 7 bases between them. The CDR3 is made up of 11 amino acids. CDR3: CASSVGGEQYF. CDR3 nucleotides: TGTGCCAGCAGTGTAGGGGGCGAGCAGTACTTC. Looking up the rest from reference TRBV2 and TRBJ2-7 gives the full variable domain: EPEVTQTPSHQVTQMGQEVILRCVPISNHLYFYWYRQILGQKVEFLVSFYNNEISEKSEIFDDQFSVERPDGSNFTLKIRSTKLEDSAMYFCASSVGGEQYFGPGTRLTVT.

The J gene is TRBJ2-4, the V gene TRBV6-1; the match to TRBD1 covers 10 bases. This CDR3 is built from 16 residues. Germline-derived CDR1 and CDR2 are MNHNS and SASEGT. Germline trimming cut 4 bases from V and 8 bases from J; bases unmatched to any gene: 11. DNA for the CDR3: TGTGCCAGCAGTGGGGGGACAGGGGACGGGGTTGACATTCAGTACTTC. Translating gives CASSGGTGDGVDIQYF.

The V and J genes are TRBV7-8 and TRBJ2-7, with unresolved D. V lost 1 base and J 2 bases, leaving 9 bases between the germline ends. The germline V gene encodes CDR1 SGHVS and CDR2 FQNEAQ. The CDR3 totals 14 residues. The CDR3 reads CASSLEEFAYEQYF. The CDR3 nucleotides read TGTGCCAGCAGCTTAGAGGAGTTCGCCTACGAGCAGTACTTC.

The genes are TRBV5-4 and TRBJ2-1, with 13 bases lining up with TRBD2. CDR3 size: 17 residues. The junction had 13 bases not matched to a gene; V was cut back by 4 bases and J by 9 bases. Germline-derived CDR1 and CDR2 are SGHNT and YYREEE (reference sequence). The CDR3 sequence is CASSPRTSGSLGGEQFF. In DNA form, the CDR3 reads TGTGCCAGCAGCCCCCGGACTAGCGGGAGTTTGGGTGGTGAGCAGTTCTTC.

In DNA form, the CDR3 reads TGTGCCAGTAGTAGACTGACAGGGGGCAGGGTCACTGAAGCTTTCTTT. Translated: CASSRLTGGRVTEAFF. This chain uses TRBV19 with TRBJ1-1; 10 bases are a match to TRBD1. There are 16 residues in the CDR3. Germline values: CDR1 LNHDA, CDR2 SQIVND (reference sequence). With 4 bases clipped from V and 4 bases from J, the junction kept 9 bases outside the gene matches.

The rearrangement uses TRBV19 and TRBJ1-3, with D possibly being TRBD1 (6 bases). The length of the CDR3 is 13 residues. Trimming left V 6 bases short and J 4 bases short, with 10 bases between. Germline CDR1 is LNHDA and CDR2 is SQIVND (reference sequence). The DNA of the CDR3 is TGTGCCAGTAGGTCGGACAGAGGAAACACCATATATTTT. Residues: CASRSDRGNTIYF. The full variable domain, completed using reference TRBV19 and TRBJ1-3, is DGGITQSPKYLFRKEGQNVTLSCEQNLNHDAMYWYRQDPGQGLRLIYYSQIVNDFQKGDIAEGYSVSREKKESFPLTVTSAQKNPTAFYLCASRSDRGNTIYFGEGSWLTVV.

This chain links TRBV7-3 with TRBJ2-3; 9 bases fit TRBD2. CDR1 and CDR2 (germline): SGHTA, FQGTGA. CDR3 length: 16 amino acids. V was clipped by 2 bases and J by 0 bases; unmatched bases: 3. As DNA, the CDR3 is TGTGCCAGCAGCTTAGTGGCGGGAGGGAGCACAGATACGCAGTATTTT. It translates to CASSLVAGGSTDTQYF.

This clone has only one observation. The genes are TRBV19 and TRBJ1-3; D call uncertain. There are 13 residues in the CDR3. Between the trimmed V and J ends, which lost 6 bases and 3 bases, there was a span of 9 bases. Germline-derived CDR1 and CDR2 are LNHDA and SQIVND (reference sequence). The CDR3 spells CASSTDNGNTIYF. CDR3 sequence (DNA): TGTGCCAGTAGCACGGATAATGGAAACACCATATATTTT.

A few counts support this clone. The chain has TRBV18 and TRBJ2-2; 7 bases match TRBD2. The CDR3 is 14 residues long. After removal of 4 bases from V and 7 bases from J, the junction contained 6 bases not matched to a gene. Germline V gene lookup returns CDR1 KGHSH and CDR2 LQKENI. The CDR3 bases are TGTGCCAGCTCACGGGACTACCAGGTCGGGGAGCTGTTTTTT. This codes for CASSRDYQVGELFF.

This clone was detected only once. The chain recombines TRBV18 with TRBJ2-1, with D perhaps matching TRBD2 (6 bases). Trimming took 3 bases from V and 4 from J, leaving 16 bases between them. This CDR3 has 16 amino acids. Germline V gene lookup returns CDR1 KGHSH and CDR2 LQKENI. The CDR3 region is CASSPSNWGVYNEQFF. In nucleotides, the CDR3 is TGTGCCAGCTCACCTTCAAACTGGGGGGTATACAATGAGCAGTTCTTC.

A note on this clone: This sample also contains other DNA sequences that code for the same CDR3. This sequence joins TRBV7-9 and TRBJ1-1, with a weak D call TRBD1 (6 bases). The CDR3 consists of 12 residues. The V gene's germline CDR1 is SEHNR and CDR2 FQNEAQ (reference sequence). V lost 2 bases and J 6 bases, leaving 7 bases between the germline ends. The CDR3 region has the DNA TGTGCCAGCAGCTTAAGGGGGGCTGAAGCTTTCTTT. Its protein product is CASSLRGAEAFF.

The V and J genes are TRBV7-3 and TRBJ2-3; D is unclear. The CDR3 sequence is 13 residues long. Trimming took off 0 bases at V and 6 bases at J, with 7 bases between the two ends. CDR1 and CDR2 from the germline V gene are SGHTA and FQGTGA. The CDR3, as DNA: TGTGCCAGCAGCTTAACCATAGCCGATACGCAGTATTTT. Its translation: CASSLTIADTQYF. Looking up the rest from reference TRBV7-3 and TRBJ2-3 gives the full variable domain: GAGVSQTPSNKVTEKGKYVELRCDPISGHTALYWYRQSLGQGPEFLIYFQGTGAADDSGLPNDRFFAVRPEGSVSTLKIQRTERGDSAVYLCASSLTIADTQYFGPGTRLTVL.

The J gene is TRBJ2-3, the V gene TRBV5-1; 8 nucleotides align to TRBD2. From germline, CDR1 is SGHRS and CDR2 YFSETQ. J gave up 0 bases and V 6 bases, and 6 bases lay outside the gene matches. The length of the CDR3 is 15 residues. CDR3 in DNA: TGCGCCAGCACCCCTCGGGGGGGGAGCACAGATACGCAGTATTTT. Amino acids: CASTPRGGSTDTQYF.

The rearrangement links TRBV28 to TRBJ2-3, with D unresolved. Germline CDR1 is MDHEN and CDR2 is SYDVKM. Trimming shortened V by 3 bases and J by 6 bases, and 16 bases separated the two germline ends. The CDR3 has 15 amino acids. CDR3 protein: CASSFRRVVGDTQYF. CDR3 coding DNA: TGTGCCAGCAGTTTTAGAAGGGTGGTAGGGGATACGCAGTATTTT.